These T cell receptor beta chains were read from a single sample in a study of T cell responses to AZD1222 COVID-19 vaccine. The table came from immunoSEQ multiplex PCR; TCRdb's copy has only in-frame clones and leaves some out. The repertoire holds about 130,000 clones, about 86% seen once, with around 10% in the top ten. The material sequenced was peripheral blood, taken on day 0 of AZD1222 vaccination. The receptors were sampled from an adult in good health. Each CDR3 is given with its conserved first and last residue. The order of the fields is D gene, clone size, J gene, V gene, CDR3 protein, CDR3 DNA. The D gene is left open where the match is weak. A clone size is listed for some rows: how often the clone was seen (once, few, many), or a class if it is expanded.

NA,once,TRBJ1-4,TRBV5-1,CASSLAGTSDEKLFF,TGCGCCAGCAGCTTGGCCGGGACATCCGATGAAAAACTGTTTTTT
NA,NA,TRBJ1-5,TRBV7-8,CASSPKLVEPQHF,TGTGCCAGCAGCCCGAAACTTGTTGAGCCCCAGCATTTT
NA,NA,TRBJ1-1,TRBV9,CASSDEGGDPNEGEAFF,TGTGCCAGCAGCGATGAGGGGGGAGACCCAAACGAGGGTGAAGCTTTCTTT
NA,NA,TRBJ1-6,TRBV7-3,CASSLLGTENSPLHF,TGTGCCAGCAGCTTATTGGGGACGGAAAATTCACCCCTCCACTTT
NA,NA,TRBJ1-1,TRBV29-1,CSAGSGDTEAFF,TGCAGCGCTGGGAGTGGGGACACTGAAGCTTTCTTT
NA,NA,TRBJ1-1,TRBV3-1/TRBV3-2,CASSRPGMNTEAFF,TGTGCCAGCAGCAGGCCAGGGATGAACACTGAAGCTTTCTTT
TRBD2,few,TRBJ2-7,TRBV6-5,CASNLMEGRDEQYF,TGTGCCAGCAACCTAATGGAGGGGAGGGACGAGCAGTACTTC
NA,once,TRBJ1-1,TRBV11-2,CASSFNGFRVNTEAFF,TGTGCCAGCAGCTTTAACGGGTTCAGGGTTAACACTGAAGCTTTCTTT
NA,NA,TRBJ1-5,TRBV19,CASSIDRAGTAQPQHF,TGTGCCAGTAGTATAGATCGGGCTGGCACGGCACAGCCCCAGCATTTT
NA,NA,TRBJ2-2,TRBV2,CASSERGRAGGELFF,TGTGCCAGCAGTGAGCGAGGAAGGGCGGGCGGGGAGCTGTTTTTT
TRBD1,NA,TRBJ2-2,TRBV3-1/TRBV3-2,CASSLRQGTNTGELFF,TGTGCCAGCAGCCTTCGACAGGGGACGAACACCGGGGAGCTGTTTTTT
NA,NA,TRBJ1-1,TRBV18,CASSPRSPGAGGTEAFF,TGTGCCAGCTCACCAAGGTCTCCGGGGGCTGGGGGGACTGAAGCTTTCTTT
NA,once,TRBJ2-2,TRBV7-9,CASSLQGSTGELFF,TGTGCCAGCAGCTTACAGGGAAGCACCGGGGAGCTGTTTTTT